The clone carrying this TCR beta chain was found once. Germline-derived CDR1 and CDR2 are LGHNA and YNFKEQ. J gave up 4 bases and V 0 bases, and 5 bases lay outside the gene matches. The CDR3 is 16 residues long. The PCR had 60 Vbeta and 13 Jbeta primers. The data were produced by immunoSEQ multiplex PCR, yet TCRdb's version contains in-frame clones alone and is incomplete. The table shows around 150,000 clones, with 80% occurring only once. This sample was taken from a study of cytomegalovirus exposure and HLA in healthy donors. The gene calls are TRBV4-2 and TRBJ1-4; TRBD1 aligns across 7 bases. This receptor was obtained from a man aged 25-40 years in good health and CMV-seronegative. Sequencing input: PBMCs. CDR3 sequence reads: CASSQDSGTVNEKLFF. The DNA for the CDR3 is TGTGCCAGCAGCCAAGACTCCGGGACAGTTAATGAAAAACTGTTTTTT.